These 27 T cell receptor beta chains were sequenced from one sample in a study of shared clonotypes between healthy human individuals. Using immunoSEQ multiplex PCR, the repertoire was profiled, and TCRdb retains in-frame clones only, with some absent. The table records about 1,800,000 clones, over 85% of them present only once. CD8 cells regarded as naive lacked CD45RO, were positively chosen for CCR7, and omitted terminally differentiated effector memory CD45RA+ cells. The sample was naive CD8+ T cells sorted from blood. The source is a man aged 18 to 30 in good health.

This clone turned up a few times. The same CDR3 also results from other DNA sequences found in this sample. The V and J genes are TRBV27 and TRBJ2-7; 9 bases fit TRBD1. V was pared by 5 bases and J by 4 bases, with 3 bases of the junction left unmatched. Germline lookup yields CDR1 MNHEY and CDR2 SMNVEV (reference sequence). The CDR3 sequence is 13 residues long. The CDR3: CASSPGQGYEQYF. CDR3 DNA: TGTGCCAGCAGTCCGGGACAGGGATACGAGCAGTACTTC.

V usage is TRBV5-4 and J usage is TRBJ1-3; D gene uncertain. Germline V gives CDR1 SGHNT, CDR2 YYREEE (reference sequence). V lost 0 bases and J 0 bases, leaving 4 bases between the germline ends. This CDR3 contains 14 residues. The CDR3 DNA reads TGTGCCAGCAGCTTGGACGTCTCTGGAAACACCATATATTTT. Translating it yields CASSLDVSGNTIYF.

The rearrangement uses TRBV18 and TRBJ1-1, with 7 bases that match TRBD1. The CDR3 runs to 14 residues. The V segment lost 3 bases and the J segment 7 bases; nucleotides outside the gene matches: 8. Germline lookup yields CDR1 KGHSH and CDR2 LQKENI. The CDR3 protein is CASSPVDRANEAFF. CDR3 bases: TGTGCCAGCTCACCGGTCGACAGGGCTAATGAAGCTTTCTTT.

The V and J genes are TRBV19 and TRBJ2-5; D is undetermined. In germline, CDR1 is LNHDA, CDR2 SQIVND (reference sequence). Trimming removed 4 bases from V and 4 bases from J, with 13 bases in between. CDR3 size: 14 residues. CDR3 DNA: TGTGCCAGTAGTACCTCAGGATTTCCAGAGACCCAGTACTTC. The encoded protein is CASSTSGFPETQYF.

The chain couples TRBV2 to TRBJ2-7; the D is unclear. This CDR3 spans 15 amino acids. Per the germline V gene, CDR1 is SNHLY and CDR2 is FYNNEI. V was trimmed by 3 bases and J by 3 bases, leaving 15 bases between them. DNA of the CDR3: TGTGCCAGCAGTGACGTGGTAAGGGCTAACTACGAGCAGTACTTC. It is translated as CASSDVVRANYEQYF.

This clone was seen only once. The rearrangement joins TRBV1 to TRBJ1-5; the tabulated D call, TRBD1, remains unverified against the DNA. TRBV1 is annotated as a pseudogene. This CDR3 has 16 residues. The CDR3 coding sequence is TGCACCAGCAGCCATTTAACAGCAATCAGCCCCGGGCCCCAGCATTTT. As protein: CTSSHLTAISPGPQHF.

J is TRBJ2-5 and V is TRBV6-1; 8 nucleotides align to TRBD2. Germline V gene sequence: CDR1 MNHNS, CDR2 SASEGT. This CDR3 comprises 14 residues. After removal of 4 bases from V and 6 bases from J, the junction contained 7 bases not matched to a gene. The CDR3 loop is CASSAVGLAQTQYF. The CDR3 region has the DNA TGTGCCAGCAGTGCTGTCGGACTAGCCCAGACCCAGTACTTC.

This chain uses TRBV5-8 with TRBJ2-7; D ambiguous. Trimming cost V 0 bases and J 5 bases, with 6 bases left between them. CDR3 length: 12 amino acids. CDR1 SGHTS and CDR2 YDEGEE come from the germline V gene. The CDR3 DNA reads TGTGCCAGCAGCTTGGAGTGGCACGAGCAGTACTTC. Residues: CASSLEWHEQYF.

The rearrangement uses TRBV5-6 and TRBJ2-1; D is possibly TRBD2 (5 bases). Germline loops: CDR1 SGHDT, CDR2 YYEEEE. V was clipped by 2 bases and J by 4 bases, with 13 bases between them. The CDR3 extends over 15 amino acids. CDR3 DNA: TGTGCCAGCAGCTTCACGGGAATGACTTACAATGAGCAGTTCTTC. It encodes CASSFTGMTYNEQFF.

The V gene is TRBV27, the J gene TRBJ2-7; D perhaps matches TRBD2 (6 bases). This CDR3 region has 15 residues. V was pared by 0 bases and J by 5 bases, with 14 bases between. Germline V CDR1 and CDR2: MNHEY, SMNVEV (reference sequence). The CDR3 sequence: CASSLSTGLLNEQYF. CDR3 DNA sequence: TGTGCCAGCAGTTTATCAACGGGACTTTTGAACGAGCAGTACTTC.

CDR3 in DNA: TGTGCCAGCAGCTTGGTGGGTCAGCCCCAGCATTTT. Protein: CASSLVGQPQHF. The chain is built from TRBV7-6 and TRBJ1-5; no clear D. Germline loops: CDR1 SGHVS, CDR2 FNYEAQ. V gave up 3 bases and J gave up 6 bases, with 6 bases separating them. The CDR3 has 12 amino acids.

The gene calls are TRBV5-1 and TRBJ2-5; weak D call: TRBD2 (5 bases). Germline V lookup: CDR1 SGHRS, CDR2 YFSETQ. With 1 base removed from V and 4 bases from J, the gap between germline ends came to 14 bases. The CDR3 is 15 amino acids. The CDR3, as DNA: TGCGCCAGCAGCTTGTTGGAGGTCGGCGGAGAGACCCAGTACTTC. This encodes CASSLLEVGGETQYF.

The chain employs TRBV5-6 and TRBJ2-7, with D perhaps TRBD2 (5 bases). Germline loops: CDR1 SGHDT, CDR2 YYEEEE. This CDR3 has 14 amino acids. Trimming took 6 bases from V and 4 from J, leaving 17 bases between them. In nucleotides, the CDR3 is TGTGCCAGCACCGTGGGGTACGGGATATACGAGCAGTACTTC. Translating it yields CASTVGYGIYEQYF.

The chain couples TRBV7-9 to TRBJ2-7; D may correspond to TRBD1 or TRBD2 (5 bases each). Germline-derived CDR1 and CDR2 are SEHNR and FQNEAQ (reference sequence). V was clipped by 9 bases and J by 0 bases, with 15 bases between them. The CDR3 extends over 14 amino acids. The CDR3 nucleotides read TGTGCCAGTGAGGAGGCAGGGAGCTCCTACGAGCAGTACTTC. The encoded protein is CASEEAGSSYEQYF.

The V and J genes are TRBV27 and TRBJ1-6; D remains ambiguous. The V end was cut by 5 bases, the J end by 9 bases, with 14 bases between. CDR3 length equals 14 residues. Germline loops: CDR1 MNHEY, CDR2 SMNVEV (reference sequence). CDR3 protein: CASSTPGHSSPLHF. The CDR3 coding sequence is TGTGCCAGCAGTACACCGGGCCACTCTTCACCCCTCCACTTT.

This clone was seen once. This sequence joins TRBV7-9 and TRBJ2-7; D is undetermined. Per the germline V gene, CDR1 is SEHNR and CDR2 is FQNEAQ (reference sequence). The CDR3 is 14 amino acids. Trimming removed 5 bases from V and 2 bases from J, with 13 bases in between. CDR3 sequence (DNA): TGTGCCAGCAGCCGACTCGAAACCCCCTACGAGCAGTACTTC. Amino acid sequence: CASSRLETPYEQYF.

The gene calls are TRBV9 and TRBJ1-6; 7 nucleotides agree with TRBD1. Germline CDR1 is SGDLS and CDR2 is YYNGEE. Trimming removed 4 bases from V and 3 bases from J; junction bases left unmatched: 7. This CDR3 has 16 residues. This CDR3 reads CASSPRQGNYNSPLHF. DNA for the CDR3: TGTGCCAGCAGCCCACGACAGGGAAACTATAATTCACCCCTCCACTTT.

J is TRBJ2-3 and V is TRBV9, with 10 positions matching TRBD2. The junction had 7 bases not matched to a gene; V was cut back by 0 bases and J by 6 bases. This CDR3 contains 16 residues. In germline, CDR1 is SGDLS, CDR2 YYNGEE. This chain's CDR3 is CASSVESGGASDTQYF. In nucleotides, the CDR3 is TGTGCCAGCAGCGTAGAAAGCGGGGGGGCCTCTGATACGCAGTATTTT.

This clone was seen only once. The chain links TRBV7-6 to TRBJ2-3; D not certain. The V end was cut by 4 bases, the J end by 3 bases, with 14 bases between. Per germline, CDR1 SGHVS and CDR2 FNYEAQ. This CDR3 has 15 amino acids. CDR3 in DNA: TGTGCCAGCAGCTCAACGCAGGCCCTTACAGATACGCAGTATTTT. This sequence encodes CASSSTQALTDTQYF.

The V and J genes are TRBV27 and TRBJ2-3, with 7 bases lining up with TRBD1. Trimming cost V 2 bases and J 6 bases; bases outside gene matches: 5. Per germline, CDR1 MNHEY and CDR2 SMNVEV (reference sequence). This CDR3 region has 14 residues. The CDR3 loop reads CASSLPARGDTQYF. The CDR3 DNA reads as TGTGCCAGCAGTTTACCCGCCAGGGGGGATACGCAGTATTTT.

The V gene is TRBV28, the J gene TRBJ1-1; D is unresolved. V lost 3 bases, J lost 4 bases, and 9 bases lay in between. Germline lookup yields CDR1 MDHEN and CDR2 SYDVKM. The CDR3 sequence is 13 residues long. The CDR3 DNA reads TGTGCCAGCAGTTTTCGTATTAGCACTGAAGCTTTCTTT. Translated, it gives CASSFRISTEAFF.

The rearrangement links TRBV28 to TRBJ1-4, with D unclear. The CDR3 length is 14 residues. Germline CDR1 is MDHEN and CDR2 is SYDVKM. The V end was cut by 5 bases, the J end by 6 bases, with 13 bases between. The CDR3 region is CASSGADQDEKLFF. The CDR3 bases are TGTGCCAGCAGTGGTGCAGACCAGGATGAAAAACTGTTTTTT.

The V gene is TRBV27, the J gene TRBJ2-5; possible D gene TRBD1, 5 bases. The germline CDR1 and CDR2 sequences are MNHEY and SMNVEV (reference sequence). V lost 1 base, J lost 4 bases, and 16 bases lay in between. The CDR3 runs to 16 residues. The CDR3 DNA reads as TGTGCCAGCAGTTTATTAGCCCAGGGTTCAGCAGAGACCCAGTACTTC. This sequence encodes CASSLLAQGSAETQYF.

The chain is built from TRBV6-5 and TRBJ1-5; possible D gene TRBD1, 5 bases. The CDR3 is 13 amino acids. The germline V gene has CDR1 MNHEY and CDR2 SVGAGI. Trimming removed 4 bases at V and 6 bases at J, with 10 bases between. In DNA form, the CDR3 reads TGTGCCAGCAGTTTGGGGGAGGGTCAGCCCCAGCATTTT. This encodes CASSLGEGQPQHF.

This chain joins TRBV6-5 and TRBJ1-6; TRBD1 might be the D (6 bases). CDR3 length equals 15 residues. Germline V gives CDR1 MNHEY, CDR2 SVGAGI. Trimming pared 6 bases from V and 7 bases from J, leaving 16 bases between. The CDR3 DNA follows: TGTGCCAGCAGCTGGACAGCTAGTCTGAATTCACCCCTCCACTTT. Encoded protein: CASSWTASLNSPLHF.

J is TRBJ2-7 and V is TRBV6-5; maybe TRBD1 (5 bases). The CDR3 runs to 13 residues. CDR1 MNHEY and CDR2 SVGAGI come from the germline V gene. Trimming removed 6 bases from V and 0 bases from J, with 9 bases in between. The DNA for the CDR3 is TGTGCCAGCAGATTAGGGGTCTCCTACGAGCAGTACTTC. Protein sequence: CASRLGVSYEQYF.

In DNA form, the CDR3 reads TGTGCCAGCAGCTTAAGTACGGAAACAGATACGCAGTATTTT. This encodes CASSLSTETDTQYF. The V gene is TRBV7-9, the J gene TRBJ2-3; no reliable D call. V lost 2 bases and J lost 3, with 9 bases in between. This CDR3 has 14 residues. Per the germline V gene, CDR1 is SEHNR and CDR2 is FQNEAQ (reference sequence).